This T cell receptor beta chain derives from a study of breast tumors, draining lymph nodes, adjacent tissues. The lymph nodes were axillary draining lymph nodes from breast cancer patients. Germline assignment: CDR1 MNHNS and CDR2 SASEGT. This CDR3 is built from 17 residues. TCRdb recomputed calls from the multiplex PCR reads with MiXCR, one row per CDR3 protein. The table records about 230,000 distinct CDR3 sequences, about 30% of them present only once. Points from the study as a whole: Tumor repertoires ranked between lymph nodes and nontumor tissue in diversity, with V and J gene preferences. Luminal-like breast cancer showed significantly higher tumor–nontumor repertoire similarity than basal-like. That most tumor T cells come from lymph nodes remained unproven. Findings are consistent with lymph node origin and intratumoral expansion of most tumor T cells.

This clonotype has more than one count but fewer than ten. Its specificity is not known. Its ends do not fully match the called genes, so a read error is possible. This clonotype originated in a female donor with breast cancer. Some clones in this sample may be carry-over from other donors' samples. Sequenced material: axillary lymph node tissue. The chain carries TRBV6-1 and TRBJ2-1, with 9 bases matching TRBD1. The CDR3 nucleotides are TGTGCCAGCAGTCAAGCGAGACCGGGACAGGGTAACAGTGAGCAGTTCTTC. Encoded protein: CASSQARPGQGNSEQFF.